This T cell receptor beta chain derives from a study of control samples from healthy donors and cancer patients. CDR3 size: 15 residues. CDR1 is MNHEY and CDR2 is SVGAGI in the germline V gene. The V and J ends lost 4 bases and 3 bases respectively, with 14 bases between them. This clone was counted a single time. Profiling relied on immunoSEQ multiplex PCR, and the TCRdb table lists in-frame clones only, not all of them. The table has more than 75,000 clones, roughly 89% seen once. The sequencing input was blood. The rearrangement links TRBV6-5 to TRBJ2-3, with D perhaps TRBD2 (5 bases). The clonotype originates from a man aged 50 to 59 in good health. This chain's CDR3 is CASSWQAGGTDTQYF. Here the CDR3 DNA reads TGTGCCAGCAGTTGGCAGGCGGGTGGTACAGATACGCAGTATTTT.